The 28 T cell receptor beta chains below all came from one sample that was sequenced in a study of CXCR3-negative and CXCR3-positive naive CD8 T cells. These receptors' antigens are unknown. With UMI labels, 5' RACE was used to prepare the TRB cDNA libraries. TCRdb re-analyzed the 5' RACE reads; it lists each CDR3 protein once, without DNA. The specimen's table records around 150,000 distinct CDR3 sequences. Whole-study results and caveats: The study found more hydrophobic TRB CDR3s in CXCR3-positive naive cells than in CXCR3-negative naive cells.

Sequenced sample: naive CXCR3+ CD8+ T cells from blood. The sample's subset: CD45RO-CCR7+CD27+CD95- naive CD8+ T cells expressing CXCR3 (TNR3+). These TCRs come from a human donor in good health. Some clones in this sample may be carry-over from other donors' samples.

The V call is TRBV27, the J call TRBJ2-3; as DNA is missing, the TRBD2 call by TCRdb cannot be tested. CDR3 length: 14 residues. Germline V lookup: CDR1 MNHEY, CDR2 SMNVEV (reference sequence). Here the CDR3 reads CASTISGIRNTQYF.

The rearrangement uses TRBV6-2 or TRBV6-3 and TRBJ2-7. Germline V lookup: CDR1 MNHEY, CDR2 SVGEGT. This CDR3 region has 14 residues. The CDR3 spells CASSLSQGTHVQYF.

V and J are TRBV29-1 and TRBJ2-7; the D call of TRBD1 rests on TCRdb alone, since no DNA is present to check it. This CDR3 has 14 amino acids. Per the germline V gene, CDR1 is SQVTM and CDR2 is ANQGSEA. The CDR3 here is CSVEDRDGSYEQYF.

The chain links TRBV5-6 to TRBJ2-7; TCRdb names TRBD1, which stays unverified in the absence of DNA. This CDR3 spans 13 amino acids. The V gene's germline CDR1 is SGHDT and CDR2 YYEEEE. The CDR3 loop is CASRMTGAYEQYF.

The chain uses TRBV5-5 and TRBJ2-7; TCRdb's D call, TRBD2, is unchecked because there is no DNA. From germline, CDR1 is SGHKS and CDR2 YYEKEE (reference sequence). The CDR3 consists of 13 residues. CDR3 loop: CASSFEGNYEQYF.

The gene calls are TRBV29-1 and TRBJ2-3; TCRdb designates TRBD2, a call that cannot be tested without DNA. The CDR3 extends over 16 amino acids. Germline CDR1 SQVTM, CDR2 ANQGSEA. The CDR3 reads CSVDGLAGESTDTQYF.

The rearrangement joins TRBV29-1 to TRBJ2-7; the TCRdb call, TRBD1, lacks DNA for checking. The germline V gene encodes CDR1 SQVTM and CDR2 ANQGSEA. The CDR3 runs 15 residues. Here the CDR3 reads CSVEEEGQGAYEQYF.

The chain joins TRBV12-3 or TRBV12-4 to TRBJ2-7; the TCRdb call, TRBD1, lacks DNA for checking. The CDR3 extends over 15 amino acids. This CDR3 reads CASRRGQGLAYEQYF.

The rearrangement uses TRBV21-1 and TRBJ2-1; the TCRdb D gene call, TRBD1, has no DNA to confirm it. TRBV21-1 has pseudogene status. The CDR3 totals 14 residues. The CDR3 reads CATPPGPWTNEQFF.

V usage is TRBV6-5 and J usage is TRBJ2-1. This CDR3 spans 14 amino acids. Per germline, CDR1 MNHEY and CDR2 SVGAGI. This CDR3 reads CASSYSRVMNEQFF.

CDR3 region: CASSPSYEQFF. The chain combines TRBV7-8 with TRBJ2-1. The V gene's germline CDR1 is SGHVS and CDR2 FQNEAQ. The CDR3 spans 11 residues. The full variable domain, its missing parts supplied by reference TRBV7-8 and TRBJ2-1, is GAGVSQSPRYKVAKRGQDVALRCDPISGHVSLFWYQQALGQGPEFLTYFQNEAQLDKSGLPSDRFFAERPEGSVSTLKIQRTQQEDSAVYLCASSPSYEQFFGPGTRLTVL.

The chain joins TRBV7-9 to TRBJ2-7. There are 13 residues in the CDR3. CDR1 SEHNR and CDR2 FQNEAQ come from the germline V gene (reference sequence). CDR3 in amino acids: CASSHQSSYEQYF.

This chain uses TRBV7-2 with TRBJ2-5; TCRdb's D call, TRBD1, is unchecked because there is no DNA. The CDR3 has 17 residues. The V gene's germline CDR1 is SGHTA and CDR2 FQGNSA. CDR3 residues: CASRALGGASAEETQYF.

The chain carries TRBV6-6 and TRBJ2-5. From germline, CDR1 is MNHNY and CDR2 SVGAGI (reference sequence). The CDR3 is 15 amino acids. The CDR3 here is CASSHSGRKQETQYF.

The CDR3 protein is CASSQDIQLLYNEQFF. V usage is TRBV14 and J usage is TRBJ2-1. Looked up from germline, CDR1 is SGHDN and CDR2 is FVKESK. There are 16 residues in the CDR3.

The chain carries TRBV4-1 and TRBJ2-1; TCRdb indicates TRBD2, and absent DNA this call remains unverified. The CDR3 extends over 19 amino acids. CDR1 is MGHRA, CDR2 YSYEKL, per germline. CDR3 loop: CASSRWTSGTLSSYNEQFF.

The J gene is TRBJ1-1, the V gene TRBV7-9; without DNA, the TCRdb call of TRBD1 cannot be checked. This CDR3 has 15 residues. Germline CDR1 SEHNR, CDR2 FQNEAQ (reference sequence). The chain's CDR3 is CASSFPQGMNTEAFF.

V is TRBV7-2 and J is TRBJ2-1. Looked up from germline, CDR1 is SGHTA and CDR2 is FQGNSA. The CDR3 is 14 amino acids. CDR3 residues: CASSYGGDYNEQFF.

V is TRBV15 and J is TRBJ2-5; without DNA, the TCRdb call of TRBD1 cannot be checked. CDR1 is LNHNV and CDR2 is YYDKDF in the germline V gene (reference sequence). CDR3 size: 16 residues. This chain's CDR3 is CATSAGVGGGQETQYF. The full variable domain, rest sourced from reference TRBV15 and TRBJ2-5, is DAMVIQNPRYQVTQFGKPVTLSCSQTLNHNVMYWYQQKSSQAPKLLFHYYDKDFNNEADTPDNFQSRRPNTSFCFLDIRSPGLGDTAMYLCATSAGVGGGQETQYFGPGTRLLVL.

V is TRBV7-6 and J is TRBJ2-1; the D gene TCRdb calls, TRBD1, cannot be checked with no DNA. Germline lookup yields CDR1 SGHVS and CDR2 FNYEAQ. The CDR3 sequence is 15 residues long. CDR3 protein: CASSLGTGEGNEQFF.

This chain joins TRBV29-1 and TRBJ2-2; the TCRdb call, TRBD1, lacks DNA for checking. The CDR3 has 12 residues. CDR1 is SQVTM and CDR2 is ANQGSEA in the germline V gene. The CDR3 region is CSVALGTGELFF.

The V call is TRBV13, the J call TRBJ2-3; absent DNA, TCRdb's TRBD2 call cannot be checked. The CDR3 has 16 residues. Germline V gene data show CDR1 as PRHDT and CDR2 as FYEKMQ (reference sequence). The chain's CDR3 is CASSSVLAGRTDTQYF.

This chain links TRBV29-1 with TRBJ2-2; TCRdb calls TRBD2, which cannot be checked without DNA. Germline CDR1 reads SQVTM; CDR2 reads ANQGSEA. CDR3 length: 14 amino acids. This CDR3 reads CSAGGGPNTGELFF.

The V call is TRBV28, the J call TRBJ1-4; the D call from TCRdb, TRBD1, cannot be confirmed without DNA. The CDR3 runs 16 residues. CDR1 MDHEN and CDR2 SYDVKM come from the germline V gene. The CDR3 sequence is CASSLFAPETGEKLFF.

The chain recombines TRBV15 with TRBJ1-1; TCRdb selects TRBD1, and the lack of DNA leaves this call unchecked. Germline V gives CDR1 LNHNV, CDR2 YYDKDF (reference sequence). The CDR3 sequence is 15 residues long. The CDR3 spells CATSRDRQALEEAFF. The whole variable domain, remainder taken from reference TRBV15 and TRBJ1-1, is DAMVIQNPRYQVTQFGKPVTLSCSQTLNHNVMYWYQQKSSQAPKLLFHYYDKDFNNEADTPDNFQSRRPNTSFCFLDIRSPGLGDTAMYLCATSRDRQALEEAFFGQGTRLTVV.

The chain is built from TRBV7-9 and TRBJ2-7; with no DNA, the TCRdb D assignment of TRBD1 cannot be verified. There are 14 residues in the CDR3. CDR1 is SEHNR, CDR2 FQNEAQ, per germline (reference sequence). CDR3 amino acids: CASSPRTGPYEQYF.

The chain combines TRBV6-4 with TRBJ2-3; TCRdb reports TRBD2, a call that lacks DNA to check it against. Germline CDR1 reads MRHNA; CDR2 reads SNTAGT. The CDR3 runs to 15 residues. The CDR3 reads CASRGGAGSTDTQYF.

The chain carries TRBV7-9 and TRBJ2-1. This CDR3 region has 14 residues. Germline CDR1 and CDR2: SEHNR and FQNEAQ (reference sequence). The CDR3 loop is CASSLAGVPDEQFF. Combining the CDR3 with reference TRBV7-9 and TRBJ2-1 gives the whole variable domain DTGVSQNPRHKITKRGQNVTFRCDPISEHNRLYWYRQTLGQGPEFLTYFQNEAQLEKSRLLSDRFSAERPKGSFSTLEIQRTEQGDSAMYLCASSLAGVPDEQFFGPGTRLTVL.